This TCR beta chain derives from a study of blood T cell repertoires in COVID-19. Trimming pared 5 bases from V and 6 bases from J, leaving 11 bases between. The CDR3 spans 13 residues. Germline loops: CDR1 SGHAT, CDR2 FQNNGV. The table came from immunoSEQ multiplex PCR; TCRdb's copy has only in-frame clones and leaves some out. The sample has more than 250,000 clones, roughly 91% seen once. This sequence joins TRBV11-2 and TRBJ2-4; D is unclear. This TCR was sampled from a middle-aged man with active or convalescent COVID-19. Input material: peripheral blood. The CDR3 loop reads CASSPGPRNIQYF. The CDR3 DNA reads as TGTGCCAGCAGCCCTGGGCCCCGAAACATTCAGTACTTC.